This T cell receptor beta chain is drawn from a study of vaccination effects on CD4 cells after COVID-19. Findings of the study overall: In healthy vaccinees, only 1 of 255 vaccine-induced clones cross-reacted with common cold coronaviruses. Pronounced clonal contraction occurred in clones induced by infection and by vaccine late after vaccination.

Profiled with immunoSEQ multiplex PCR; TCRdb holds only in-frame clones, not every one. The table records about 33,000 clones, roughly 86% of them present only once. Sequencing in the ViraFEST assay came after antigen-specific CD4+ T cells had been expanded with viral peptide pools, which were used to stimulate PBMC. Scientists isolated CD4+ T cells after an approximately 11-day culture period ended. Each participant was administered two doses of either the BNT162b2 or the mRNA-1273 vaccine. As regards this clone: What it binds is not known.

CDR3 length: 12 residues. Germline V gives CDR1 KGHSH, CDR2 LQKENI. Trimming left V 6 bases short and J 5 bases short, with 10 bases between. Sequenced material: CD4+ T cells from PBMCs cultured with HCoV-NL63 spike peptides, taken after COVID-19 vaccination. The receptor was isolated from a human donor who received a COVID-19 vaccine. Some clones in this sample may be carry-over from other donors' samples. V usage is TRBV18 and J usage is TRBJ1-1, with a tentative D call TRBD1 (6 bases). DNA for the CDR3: TGTGCCAGCTCGCCTACAGGGACTGAAGCTTTCTTT. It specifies CASSPTGTEAFF.